This T cell receptor (beta chain) originates from a study of blood T cell repertoires in COVID-19. As for the study in general: COVID-19 samples from acute and convalescent phases originated in the United States, Italy and Spain. T cells, B-cell-depleted T cells, or PBMCs provided the cDNA or gDNA that served as material.

Germline CDR1 GTSNPN, CDR2 SVGIG (reference sequence). V gave up 2 bases and J gave up 0 bases, with 12 bases separating them. The CDR3 loop spans 15 amino acids. Some clones are missing from TCRdb's copy, which holds only in-frame ones; the method was immunoSEQ multiplex PCR. The sample consists of roughly 200,000 clones, 75% to 85% of them appearing once. Patients in Seattle were enrolled during active infection, then followed longitudinally. This receptor was taken from a woman between 35 and 50 years old with COVID-19, enrolled during active disease. The sequenced sample consisted of peripheral blood. This sequence joins TRBV30 and TRBJ2-3; maybe TRBD2 (6 bases). CDR3 sequence reads: CAWSLPSDSTDTQYF. For the CDR3, the DNA is TGTGCCTGGAGTCTCCCTAGCGATAGCACAGATACGCAGTATTTT.